This T cell receptor (beta chain) was recovered during a study of T-cell reconstitution after alpha-beta-depleted transplantation in children. Study results and caveats: T-cell numbers and diversity one year post-transplant derived largely from freshly generated T cells. Roughly two months post-transplant, alpha-beta T cells reportedly originated from several hundred graft clones that had expanded. Surviving recipient T cells and intrathymic progenitors accounted for some patients' high TCRbeta diversity at day 60.

Unique molecular identifiers were incorporated during preparation of the TCRbeta library. TCRdb re-analysed the PCR reads in MiXCR, keeping a single row per CDR3 protein. The sample contains about a million distinct CDR3 sequences, under 30% of which appear only once. The CDR3 is 19 residues long. The V gene's germline CDR1 is SGHDT and CDR2 YYEEEE. With 2 bases clipped from V and 5 bases from J, the junction kept 14 bases outside the gene matches. For this clonotype: Its matching antigen is unknown.

V is TRBV5-6 and J is TRBJ2-3; 13 bases match TRBD2. This TCR was recovered from a boy in the first two years of life who had a stem cell transplant for SCID, so the T cells may come from the graft donor. Sequences were derived from PBMCs, mostly from graft donor cells, sampled 360 days after TCRalphabeta/CD19-depleted stem cell transplant. The CDR3 bases are TGTGCCAGCAGCTTAGCCCCCAGACTAGCGGGGGGCCATGGAGATACGCAGTATTTT. Amino acids: CASSLAPRLAGGHGDTQYF.